These T cell receptor beta chains were read from a single sample in a study of blood T cell repertoires in COVID-19. Profiling relied on immunoSEQ multiplex PCR, and the TCRdb table lists in-frame clones only, not all of them. The table has just over 250,000 clones, 80% to 90% seen once; the top ten hold roughly 10%. Sequenced: peripheral blood. The origin of the receptors is a woman between 65 and 79 years old with COVID-19, enrolled during active disease. Both conserved end residues are part of each CDR3. The D gene is left open where the match is weak. Only some rows state a clone size, as once, few, many or a class for expanded clones.

>TRBD1|TRBJ1-2|TRBV10-3|.
CAISVDRNYGYTF
TGTGCCATCAGTGTGGACAGGAACTATGGCTACACCTTC
>.|TRBJ2-1|TRBV3-1/TRBV3-2|.
CASSQGASAQNEQFF
TGTGCCAGCAGCCAAGGAGCTAGCGCTCAGAATGAGCAGTTCTTC
>.|TRBJ1-2|TRBV4-1|.
CASSQEGAGYGYTF
TGCGCCAGCAGCCAAGAGGGGGCAGGGTATGGCTACACCTTC
>.|TRBJ1-2|TRBV28|.
CASSPPQGTYGYTF
TGTGCCAGCAGTCCCCCCCAGGGGACCTATGGCTACACCTTC
>.|TRBJ2-2|TRBV7-6|.
CASSFRAGAAPGELFF
TGTGCCAGCAGCTTCAGAGCGGGTGCGGCCCCCGGGGAGCTGTTTTTT
>TRBD2|TRBJ2-1|TRBV3-1/TRBV3-2|.
CASSQPLGLANEQFF
TGTGCCAGCAGCCAACCCTTAGGACTAGCCAATGAGCAGTTCTTC
>.|TRBJ1-5|TRBV5-4|.
CASSLEPYSNQPQHF
TGTGCCAGCAGCTTGGAGCCTTATAGCAATCAGCCCCAGCATTTT
>TRBD1|TRBJ2-5|TRBV19|few
CASSQGQGARYQETQYF
TGTGCCAGTAGTCAGGGACAGGGGGCCCGGTACCAAGAGACCCAGTACTTC
>.|TRBJ2-7|TRBV28|.
CASSSGQLNYEQYF
TGTGCCAGCAGCAGCGGACAGCTGAACTACGAGCAGTACTTC
>.|TRBJ2-6|TRBV5-6|once
CASSLTPFSSGANVLTF
TGTGCCAGCAGCTTGACTCCCTTTAGCTCTGGGGCCAACGTCCTGACTTTC
>TRBD2|TRBJ2-7|TRBV28|.
CASSLFTSGMAGEQYF
TGTGCCAGCAGTTTATTTACTAGCGGGATGGCAGGCGAGCAGTACTTC
>.|TRBJ1-5|TRBV21-1|.
CASSKNDTLSNQPQHF
TGTGCCAGCAGCAAAAACGACACCCTTAGCAATCAGCCCCAGCATTTT
>.|TRBJ1-5|TRBV5-1|.
CASSLDRGQARYQPQHF
TGCGCCAGCAGCTTGGATAGGGGTCAGGCCCGCTATCAGCCCCAGCATTTT
>.|TRBJ1-2|TRBV19|.
CASTTAENYGYTF
TGTGCCAGTACTACGGCGGAGAACTATGGCTACACCTTC
>.|TRBJ2-5|TRBV2|.
CASSYGEETQYF
TGTGCCAGCAGTTATGGAGAAGAGACCCAGTACTTC
>.|TRBJ1-2|TRBV7-9|.
CASSIREGRSGYTF
TGTGCCAGCAGCATCCGGGAGGGGAGGAGTGGCTACACCTTC
>TRBD2|TRBJ2-7|TRBV28|.
CASSTQSGRSSYEQYF
TGTGCCAGCAGTACCCAAAGCGGGAGGAGCTCCTACGAGCAGTACTTC
>.|TRBJ2-7|TRBV11-2|.
CASSLLGRTYEQYF
TGTGCCAGCAGCTTATTGGGGAGAACCTACGAGCAGTACTTC
>TRBD1|TRBJ1-6|TRBV28|.
CASKGQNNSPLHF
TGTGCCAGCAAGGGACAGAATAATTCACCCCTCCACTTT
>.|TRBJ2-3|TRBV4-1|.
CASSQDSSADTQYF
TGCGCCAGCAGCCAAGATAGTAGTGCAGATACGCAGTATTTT
>TRBD2|TRBJ2-1|TRBV28|.
CASSLAGGIRMNEQFF
TGTGCCAGCAGTCTAGCGGGAGGGATTAGGATGAATGAGCAGTTCTTC
>TRBD1|TRBJ1-1|TRBV11-3|.
CASSLEGQSPEAFF
TGTGCCAGCAGCTTAGAGGGACAGTCGCCCGAAGCTTTCTTT
>.|TRBJ1-2|TRBV7-9|.
CASSLGRATPYGYTF
TGTGCCAGCAGCTTGGGCAGGGCAACCCCCTATGGCTACACCTTC
>TRBD1|TRBJ1-6|TRBV28|.
CASSRQGTYNSPLHF
TGTGCCAGCAGTCGACAGGGGACCTATAATTCACCCCTCCACTTT
>.|TRBJ1-4|TRBV6-5|.
CASSLLEGVEKLFF
TGTGCCAGCAGCCTCCTTGAGGGTGTAGAAAAACTGTTTTTT
>TRBD2|TRBJ2-7|TRBV7-6|.
CASSSAPGLAGTRGYEQYF
TGTGCCAGCAGCTCCGCACCGGGACTAGCGGGAACTAGGGGCTACGAGCAGTACTTC
>.|TRBJ1-1|TRBV18|.
CASSRRTTEAFF
TGTGCCAGCTCACGGAGGACCACTGAAGCTTTCTTT
>.|TRBJ2-3|TRBV6-6|.
CASSYQDGQYF
TGTGCCAGCAGTTACCAGGATGGGCAGTATTTT
>TRBD1|TRBJ2-7|TRBV5-1|.
CASTSTGTGAYEQYF
TGCGCCAGCACCTCAACCGGGACAGGGGCCTACGAGCAGTACTTC
>.|TRBJ1-5|TRBV28|.
CASSSFWVRGNQPQHF
TGTGCCAGCAGTTCCTTCTGGGTGAGGGGCAATCAGCCCCAGCATTTT
>TRBD1|TRBJ1-2|TRBV4-3|.
CASSPLQGSYGYTF
TGCGCCAGCAGCCCGTTACAGGGGTCCTATGGCTACACCTTC
>TRBD1|TRBJ2-7|TRBV11-2|.
CASSLGTGHSGEQYF
TGTGCCAGCAGCCTCGGGACAGGCCATTCTGGGGAGCAGTACTTC
>.|TRBJ1-2|TRBV21-1|.
CASSKDRSPGDHYGYTF
TGTGCCAGCAGCAAAGATCGTTCGCCAGGGGACCACTATGGCTACACCTTC
>.|TRBJ2-1|TRBV3-1/TRBV3-2|.
CASSQIKGGQAYNEQFF
TGTGCCAGCAGCCAAATAAAGGGAGGACAGGCCTACAATGAGCAGTTCTTC
>TRBD1|TRBJ1-4|TRBV6-5|.
CASSFTGGSEKLFF
TGTGCCAGCAGTTTCACAGGGGGCAGTGAAAAACTGTTTTTT
>TRBD1|TRBJ1-2|TRBV12-5|few
CASGPGQVGANYGYTF
TGTGCTAGTGGTCCCGGACAGGTTGGGGCTAACTATGGCTACACCTTC
>TRBD1|TRBJ2-2|TRBV14|.
CASSQEADRGVFGTGELFF
TGTGCCAGCAGCCAAGAAGCCGACAGGGGAGTATTTGGCACCGGGGAGCTGTTTTTT
>TRBD1|TRBJ1-1|TRBV28|few
CASSSGQGTTEAFF
TGTGCCAGCAGTTCTGGACAGGGGACCACTGAAGCTTTCTTT
>TRBD2|TRBJ2-1|TRBV19|.
CASSIRGRYPYNEQFF
TGTGCCAGTAGTATTCGCGGGAGGTACCCCTACAATGAGCAGTTCTTC
>.|TRBJ2-7|TRBV27|.
CASSPPGEPPYEQYF
TGTGCCAGCAGTCCCCCAGGGGAGCCGCCCTACGAGCAGTACTTC
>TRBD2|TRBJ2-1|TRBV6-4|.
CASRPTSGTRQFF
TGTGCCAGCAGACCGACTAGCGGCACCCGTCAGTTCTTC
>.|TRBJ2-5|TRBV15|.
CATSRDLGAQETQYF
TGTGCCACCAGCAGAGATCTAGGGGCCCAAGAGACCCAGTACTTC
>TRBD2|TRBJ2-7|TRBV6-2/TRBV6-3|.
CASRYGLAGVDEQYF
TGTGCCAGCAGGTACGGACTAGCGGGAGTCGACGAGCAGTACTTC
>TRBD1|TRBJ2-6|TRBV18|.
CASSPSTGVSGANVLTF
TGTGCCAGCTCACCCTCGACAGGGGTCTCTGGGGCCAACGTCCTGACTTTC
>.|TRBJ2-5|TRBV20-1|once
CSARWETQYF
TGCAGTGCTCGGTGGGAGACCCAGTACTTC
>.|TRBJ1-2|TRBV10-3|.
CAIIPDGGYGYTF
TGTGCCATCATTCCCGATGGAGGCTATGGCTACACCTTC
>.|TRBJ1-1|TRBV24-1|.
CATNSGEGTEAFF
TGTGCCACCAATTCTGGGGAGGGCACTGAAGCTTTCTTT
>.|TRBJ1-2|TRBV7-2|.
CASSLGTAHGYTF
TGTGCCAGCAGCTTAGGGACAGCTCATGGCTACACCTTC
>TRBD2|TRBJ2-1|TRBV6-5|.
CASHSGGSYNEQFF
TGTGCCAGCCACTCGGGGGGCTCCTACAATGAGCAGTTCTTC
>.|TRBJ1-2|TRBV3-1/TRBV3-2|once
CASSHDTANYGYTF
TGTGCCAGCAGCCATGACACAGCTAACTATGGCTACACCTTC
>TRBD1|TRBJ2-7|TRBV9|.
CASSVSRDRTTYEQYF
TGTGCCAGCAGCGTTTCACGGGACAGGACGACCTACGAGCAGTACTTC
>.|TRBJ1-3|TRBV30|.
CAWSPLLRQYLPGNTIYF
TGTGCCTGGAGTCCTTTACTACGACAGTATCTGCCTGGAAACACCATATATTTT
>TRBD1|TRBJ1-1|TRBV2|.
CASSAPTGAAEAFF
TGTGCCAGCAGTGCACCGACAGGGGCGGCTGAAGCTTTCTTT
>.|TRBJ1-1|TRBV3-1/TRBV3-2|.
CASKKTGVGTEAFF
TGTGCCAGCAAGAAGACGGGGGTAGGCACTGAAGCTTTCTTT
>TRBD1|TRBJ2-6|TRBV18|.
CASSATGQGVVSGANVLTF
TGTGCCAGCTCAGCCACAGGACAGGGGGTCGTCTCTGGGGCCAACGTCCTGACTTTC
>.|TRBJ1-2|TRBV6-6|.
CASSYTGSDGYGYTF
TGTGCCAGCAGTTACACAGGGTCCGATGGGTATGGCTACACCTTC
>TRBD1|TRBJ1-2|TRBV11-2|.
CASSEGQGANYGYTF
TGTGCCAGCAGCGAGGGACAGGGCGCTAACTATGGCTACACCTTC
>.|TRBJ1-1|TRBV7-2|.
CASSLVSGSLGNTEAFF
TGTGCCAGCAGCTTAGTCTCCGGCTCTCTAGGGAACACTGAAGCTTTCTTT
>.|TRBJ2-7|TRBV4-3|once
CASSQDRSGDYEQYF
TGCGCCAGCAGCCAAGACCGTTCAGGGGACTACGAGCAGTACTTC
>.|TRBJ2-5|TRBV19|.
CASSIAETQYF
TGTGCCAGTAGTATAGCGGAGACCCAGTACTTC